The TCR beta chain under discussion was sequenced for a study of blood T cell repertoires in COVID-19. The overall study: COVID-19 samples, acute and convalescent, were from the United States, Italy and Spain. Nucleic acid was either cDNA or gDNA, and it came from T cells, B-cell-depleted T cells, or PBMCs.

Trimming removed 7 bases from V and 4 bases from J, with 13 bases in between. CDR3 length: 13 residues. Germline lookup yields CDR1 LNHDA and CDR2 SQIVND (reference sequence). The Seattle patients, enrolled during active infection, were followed longitudinally. The authors' processing: Amplification from reference gene primers served as the basis for estimated nucleated cell counts. Generated by immunoSEQ multiplex PCR, the TCRdb table keeps only in-frame clones and is missing some. V, J and clone size derive from that table, while D and trimming were established from the DNA sequence. The sample shows hundreds of thousands of clones, 83% of them seen only once.

The specimen sequenced was peripheral blood. This clonotype was obtained from a woman aged 25 to 39 with COVID-19, enrolled during active disease. The chain recombines TRBV19 with TRBJ1-2, with a tentative D call TRBD1 (6 bases). This chain's CDR3 is CASTSGAVYGYTF. CDR3 coding DNA: TGTGCCAGTACTTCAGGGGCCGTCTATGGCTACACCTTC.